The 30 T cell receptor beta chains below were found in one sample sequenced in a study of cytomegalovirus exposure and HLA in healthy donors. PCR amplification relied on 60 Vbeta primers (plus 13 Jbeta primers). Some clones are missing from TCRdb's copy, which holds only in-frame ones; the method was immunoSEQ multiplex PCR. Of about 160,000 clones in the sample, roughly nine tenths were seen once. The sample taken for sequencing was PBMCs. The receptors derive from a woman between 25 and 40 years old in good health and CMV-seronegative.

CDR3 residues: CASSFGAGNQPQHF. The CDR3 DNA reads TGTGCCAGCAGCTTTGGGGCGGGAAATCAGCCCCAGCATTTT. The V and J genes are TRBV13 and TRBJ1-5, with D perhaps matching TRBD1 (5 bases). The CDR3 extends over 14 amino acids. The V gene lost 3 bases and the J gene lost 4 bases, with 10 bases spanning the gap. Germline CDR1 and CDR2: PRHDT and FYEKMQ (reference sequence).

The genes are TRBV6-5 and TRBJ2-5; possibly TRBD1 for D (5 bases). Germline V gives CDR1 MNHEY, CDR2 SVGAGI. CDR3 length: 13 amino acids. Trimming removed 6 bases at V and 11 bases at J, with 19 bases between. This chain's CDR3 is CASSPRVPAEQYF. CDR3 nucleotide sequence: TGTGCCAGCAGCCCCAGGGTACCGGCGGAGCAGTACTTC.

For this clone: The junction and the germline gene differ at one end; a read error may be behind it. The CDR3 DNA is TGTGCCTGGCGGACAGCCTGGTTTGAATCTTTCTTT. Protein: CAWRTAWFESFF. V usage is TRBV30 and J usage is TRBJ1-1, with D possibly TRBD1 on 6 matching bases. There are 12 residues in the CDR3. Germline V gives CDR1 GTSNPN, CDR2 SVGIG (reference sequence).

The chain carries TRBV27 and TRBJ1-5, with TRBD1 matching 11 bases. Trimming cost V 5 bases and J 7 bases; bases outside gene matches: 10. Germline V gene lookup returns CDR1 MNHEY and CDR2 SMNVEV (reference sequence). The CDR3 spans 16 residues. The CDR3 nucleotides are TGTGCCAGCAGTCGGAGGACAGGGGGCGCTCAGCAGCCCCAGCATTTT. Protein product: CASSRRTGGAQQPQHF.

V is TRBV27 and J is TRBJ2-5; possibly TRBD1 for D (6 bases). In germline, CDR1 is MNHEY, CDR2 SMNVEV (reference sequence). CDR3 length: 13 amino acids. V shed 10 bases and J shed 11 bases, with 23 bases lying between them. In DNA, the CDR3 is TGTGCCACCTCCGCCGAGGGGGTGAGGGAGCAGTACTTC. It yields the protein CATSAEGVREQYF.

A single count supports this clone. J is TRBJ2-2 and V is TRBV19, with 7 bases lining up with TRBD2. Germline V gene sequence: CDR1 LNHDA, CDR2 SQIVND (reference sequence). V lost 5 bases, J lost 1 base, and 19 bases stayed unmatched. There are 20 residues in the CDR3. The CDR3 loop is CASSFPGRLASWLNTGELFF. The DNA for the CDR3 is TGTGCCAGTAGTTTTCCAGGGCGACTAGCTAGCTGGTTGAACACCGGGGAGCTGTTTTTT.

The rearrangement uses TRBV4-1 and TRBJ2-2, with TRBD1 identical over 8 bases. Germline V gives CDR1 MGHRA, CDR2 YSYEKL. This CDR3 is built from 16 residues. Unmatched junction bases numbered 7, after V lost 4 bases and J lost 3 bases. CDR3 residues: CASSRPGTGDTGELFF. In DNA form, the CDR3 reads TGCGCCAGCAGCCGACCGGGGACAGGTGACACCGGGGAGCTGTTTTTT.

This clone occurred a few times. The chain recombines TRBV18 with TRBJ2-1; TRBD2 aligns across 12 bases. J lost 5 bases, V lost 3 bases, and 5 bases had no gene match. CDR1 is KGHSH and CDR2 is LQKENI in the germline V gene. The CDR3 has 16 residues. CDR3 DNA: TGTGCCAGCTCACCTACTAGACTAGCGGGAGACAATGAGCAGTTCTTC. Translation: CASSPTRLAGDNEQFF. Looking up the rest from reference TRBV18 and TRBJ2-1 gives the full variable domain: NAGVMQNPRHLVRRRGQEARLRCSPMKGHSHVYWYRQLPEEGLKFMVYLQKENIIDESGMPKERFSAEFPKEGPSILRIQQVVRGDSAAYFCASSPTRLAGDNEQFFGPGTRLTVL.

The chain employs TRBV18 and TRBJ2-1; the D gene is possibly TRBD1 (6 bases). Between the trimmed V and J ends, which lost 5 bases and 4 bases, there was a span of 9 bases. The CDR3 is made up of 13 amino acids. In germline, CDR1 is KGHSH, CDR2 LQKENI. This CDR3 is CASSFGQYNEQFF. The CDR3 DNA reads TGTGCCAGCTCATTCGGACAGTACAATGAGCAGTTCTTC. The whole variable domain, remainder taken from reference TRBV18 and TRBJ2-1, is NAGVMQNPRHLVRRRGQEARLRCSPMKGHSHVYWYRQLPEEGLKFMVYLQKENIIDESGMPKERFSAEFPKEGPSILRIQQVVRGDSAAYFCASSFGQYNEQFFGPGTRLTVL.

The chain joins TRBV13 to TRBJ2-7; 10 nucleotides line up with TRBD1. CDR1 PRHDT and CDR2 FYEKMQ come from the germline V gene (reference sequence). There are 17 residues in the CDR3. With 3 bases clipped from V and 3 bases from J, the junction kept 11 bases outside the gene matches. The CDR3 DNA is TGTGCCAGCAGCTTCCGGACAGGGGGTCTAGCCCTCTACGAGCAGTACTTC. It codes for CASSFRTGGLALYEQYF.

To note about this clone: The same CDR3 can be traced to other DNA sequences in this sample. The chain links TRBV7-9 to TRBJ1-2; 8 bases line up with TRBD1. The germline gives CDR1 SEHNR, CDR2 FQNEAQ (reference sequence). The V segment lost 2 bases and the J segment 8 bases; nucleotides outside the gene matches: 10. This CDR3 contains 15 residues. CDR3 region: CASSLNDQGAHGYTF. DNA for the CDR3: TGTGCCAGCAGCTTAAATGACCAGGGGGCGCACGGCTACACCTTC.

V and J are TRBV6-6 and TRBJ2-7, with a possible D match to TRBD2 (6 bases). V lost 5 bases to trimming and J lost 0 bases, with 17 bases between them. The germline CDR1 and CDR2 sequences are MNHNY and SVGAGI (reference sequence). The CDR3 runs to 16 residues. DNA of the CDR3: TGTGCCAGCAGTACCTTGGGGACTTCGCGCTCCTACGAGCAGTACTTC. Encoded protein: CASSTLGTSRSYEQYF.

The chain's CDR3 is CASSLGTAGESYEQYF. CDR3 DNA sequence: TGTGCCAGCAGCTTAGGGACAGCGGGAGAGTCCTACGAGCAGTACTTC. This chain uses TRBV7-6 with TRBJ2-7; 8 nucleotides line up with TRBD2. The V gene's germline CDR1 is SGHVS and CDR2 FNYEAQ. J was trimmed by 1 base and V by 1 base; bases with no gene match: 6. The CDR3 covers 16 residues.

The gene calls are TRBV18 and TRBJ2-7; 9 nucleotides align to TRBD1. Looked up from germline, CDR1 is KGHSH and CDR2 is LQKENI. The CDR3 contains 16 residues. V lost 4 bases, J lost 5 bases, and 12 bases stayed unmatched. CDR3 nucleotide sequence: TGTGCCAGCTCACTTCTGTCGACAGGGGGAGAGGACGAGCAGTACTTC. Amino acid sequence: CASSLLSTGGEDEQYF.

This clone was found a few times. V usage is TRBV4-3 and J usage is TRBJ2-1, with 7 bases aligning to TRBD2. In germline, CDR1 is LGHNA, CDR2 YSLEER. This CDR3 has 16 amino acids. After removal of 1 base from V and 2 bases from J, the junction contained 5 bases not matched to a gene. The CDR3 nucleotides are TGCGCCAGCAGCCAAGCCCCAGCGGGGCCCTACAATGAGCAGTTCTTC. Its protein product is CASSQAPAGPYNEQFF.

The DNA of the CDR3 is TGTGCCAGCAGCAGGGGGACTAGCGATACGCAGTATTTT. It codes for CASSRGTSDTQYF. V is TRBV7-6 and J is TRBJ2-3; 9 positions agree with TRBD2. With V trimmed by 5 bases and J by 6 bases, 3 bases remained unmatched. Germline CDR1 and CDR2: SGHVS and FNYEAQ. The CDR3 sequence is 13 residues long.

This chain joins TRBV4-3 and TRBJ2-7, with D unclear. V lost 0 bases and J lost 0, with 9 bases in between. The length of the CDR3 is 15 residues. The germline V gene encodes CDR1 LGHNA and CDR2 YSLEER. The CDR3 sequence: CASSQDTISSYEQYF. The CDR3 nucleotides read TGCGCCAGCAGCCAAGACACAATAAGCTCCTACGAGCAGTACTTC.

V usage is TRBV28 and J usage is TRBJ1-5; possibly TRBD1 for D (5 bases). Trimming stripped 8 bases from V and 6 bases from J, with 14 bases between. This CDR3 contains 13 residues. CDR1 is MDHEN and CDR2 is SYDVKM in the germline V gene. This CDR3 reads CASGGGPGQPQHF. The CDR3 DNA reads TGTGCCAGCGGGGGGGGTCCAGGTCAGCCCCAGCATTTT.

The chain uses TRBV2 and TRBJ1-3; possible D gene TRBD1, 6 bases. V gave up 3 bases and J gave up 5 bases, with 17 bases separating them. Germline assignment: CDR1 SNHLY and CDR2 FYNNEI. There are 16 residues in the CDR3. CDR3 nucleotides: TGTGCCAGCAGTGAGGTCACAGGGAAAGGGAGAAACACCATATATTTT. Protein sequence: CASSEVTGKGRNTIYF.

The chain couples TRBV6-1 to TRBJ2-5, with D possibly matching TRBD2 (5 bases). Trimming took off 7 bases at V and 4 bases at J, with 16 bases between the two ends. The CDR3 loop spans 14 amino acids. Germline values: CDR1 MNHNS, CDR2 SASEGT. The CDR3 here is CASTTASGRETQYF. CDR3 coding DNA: TGTGCCAGCACCACCGCCTCGGGGAGAGAGACCCAGTACTTC.

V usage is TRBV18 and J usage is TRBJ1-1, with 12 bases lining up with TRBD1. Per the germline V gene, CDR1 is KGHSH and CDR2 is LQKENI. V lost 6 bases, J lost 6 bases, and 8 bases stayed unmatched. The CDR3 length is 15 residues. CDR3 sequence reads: CASSRDRGRLAEAFF. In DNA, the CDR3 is TGTGCCAGCTCGAGGGACAGGGGGCGCTTAGCTGAAGCTTTCTTT.

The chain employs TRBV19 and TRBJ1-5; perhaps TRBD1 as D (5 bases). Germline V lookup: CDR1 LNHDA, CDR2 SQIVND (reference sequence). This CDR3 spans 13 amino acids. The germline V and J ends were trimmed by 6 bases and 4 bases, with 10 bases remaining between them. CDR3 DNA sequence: TGTGCCAGTAGCCCTCAGGGAAATCAGCCCCAGCATTTT. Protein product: CASSPQGNQPQHF.

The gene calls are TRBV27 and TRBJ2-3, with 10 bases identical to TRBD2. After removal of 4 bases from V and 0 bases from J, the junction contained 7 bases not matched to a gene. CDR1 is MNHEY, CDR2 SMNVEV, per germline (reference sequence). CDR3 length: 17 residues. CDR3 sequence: CASSSLSTSGSTDTQYF. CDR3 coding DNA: TGTGCCAGCAGTTCCCTCTCGACTAGCGGGAGCACAGATACGCAGTATTTT.

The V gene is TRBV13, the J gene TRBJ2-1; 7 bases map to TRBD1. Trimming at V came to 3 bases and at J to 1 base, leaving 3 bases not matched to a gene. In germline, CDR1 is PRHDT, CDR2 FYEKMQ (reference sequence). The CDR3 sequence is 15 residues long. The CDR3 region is CASSLGQPSYNEQFF. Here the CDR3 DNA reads TGTGCCAGCAGCTTGGGACAGCCTTCCTACAATGAGCAGTTCTTC.

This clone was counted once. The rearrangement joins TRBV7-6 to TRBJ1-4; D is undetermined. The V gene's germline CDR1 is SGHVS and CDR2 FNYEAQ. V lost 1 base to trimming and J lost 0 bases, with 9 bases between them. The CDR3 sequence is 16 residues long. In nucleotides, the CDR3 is TGTGCCAGCAGCTTAGTCTCCCTTGCAACTAATGAAAAACTGTTTTTT. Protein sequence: CASSLVSLATNEKLFF. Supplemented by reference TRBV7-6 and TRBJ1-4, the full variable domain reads GAGVSQSPRYKVTKRGQDVALRCDPISGHVSLYWYRQALGQGPEFLTYFNYEAQQDKSGLPNDRFSAERPEGSISTLTIQRTEQRDSAMYRCASSLVSLATNEKLFFGSGTQLSVL.

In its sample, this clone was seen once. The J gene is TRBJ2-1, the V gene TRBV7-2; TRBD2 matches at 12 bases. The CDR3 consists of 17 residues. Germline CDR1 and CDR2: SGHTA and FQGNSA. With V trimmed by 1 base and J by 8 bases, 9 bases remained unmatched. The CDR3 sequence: CASSLVGLAGGPDEQFF. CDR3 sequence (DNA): TGTGCCAGCAGCTTAGTGGGTCTAGCGGGGGGGCCAGATGAGCAGTTCTTC. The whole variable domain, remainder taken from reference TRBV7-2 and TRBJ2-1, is GAGVSQSPSNKVTEKGKDVELRCDPISGHTALYWYRQSLGQGLEFLIYFQGNSAPDKSGLPSDRFSAERTGGSVSTLTIQRTQQEDSAVYLCASSLVGLAGGPDEQFFGPGTRLTVL.

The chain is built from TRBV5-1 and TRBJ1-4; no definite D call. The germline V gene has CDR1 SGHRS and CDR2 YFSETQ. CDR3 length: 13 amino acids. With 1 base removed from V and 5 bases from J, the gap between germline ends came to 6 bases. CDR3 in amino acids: CASSLNENEKLFF. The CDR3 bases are TGCGCCAGCAGCTTGAACGAGAATGAAAAACTGTTTTTT. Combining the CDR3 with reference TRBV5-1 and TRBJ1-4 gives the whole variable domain KAGVTQTPRYLIKTRGQQVTLSCSPISGHRSVSWYQQTPGQGLQFLFEYFSETQRNKGNFPGRFSGRQFSNSRSEMNVSTLELGDSALYLCASSLNENEKLFFGSGTQLSVL.

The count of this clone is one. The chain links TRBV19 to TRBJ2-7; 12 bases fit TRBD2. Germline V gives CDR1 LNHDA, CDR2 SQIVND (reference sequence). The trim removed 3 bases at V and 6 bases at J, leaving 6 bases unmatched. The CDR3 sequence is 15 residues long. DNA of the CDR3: TGTGCCAGTAGTATCGCTAGCGGGGGGGTCGGCGAGCAGTACTTC. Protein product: CASSIASGGVGEQYF.

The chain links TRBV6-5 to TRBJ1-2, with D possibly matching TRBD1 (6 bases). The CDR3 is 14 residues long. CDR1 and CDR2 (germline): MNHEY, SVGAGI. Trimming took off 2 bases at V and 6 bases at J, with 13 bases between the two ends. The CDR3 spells CASSYVRGGNGYTF. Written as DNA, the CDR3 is TGTGCCAGCAGTTACGTAAGGGGGGGGAATGGCTACACCTTC.

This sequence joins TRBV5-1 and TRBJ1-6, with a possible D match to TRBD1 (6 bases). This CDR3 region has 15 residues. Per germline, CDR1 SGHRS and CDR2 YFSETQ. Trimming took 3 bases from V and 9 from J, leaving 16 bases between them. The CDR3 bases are TGCGCCAGCAGCTCCTTGGACAGAGAGGGTTCACCCCTCCACTTT. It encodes CASSSLDREGSPLHF.